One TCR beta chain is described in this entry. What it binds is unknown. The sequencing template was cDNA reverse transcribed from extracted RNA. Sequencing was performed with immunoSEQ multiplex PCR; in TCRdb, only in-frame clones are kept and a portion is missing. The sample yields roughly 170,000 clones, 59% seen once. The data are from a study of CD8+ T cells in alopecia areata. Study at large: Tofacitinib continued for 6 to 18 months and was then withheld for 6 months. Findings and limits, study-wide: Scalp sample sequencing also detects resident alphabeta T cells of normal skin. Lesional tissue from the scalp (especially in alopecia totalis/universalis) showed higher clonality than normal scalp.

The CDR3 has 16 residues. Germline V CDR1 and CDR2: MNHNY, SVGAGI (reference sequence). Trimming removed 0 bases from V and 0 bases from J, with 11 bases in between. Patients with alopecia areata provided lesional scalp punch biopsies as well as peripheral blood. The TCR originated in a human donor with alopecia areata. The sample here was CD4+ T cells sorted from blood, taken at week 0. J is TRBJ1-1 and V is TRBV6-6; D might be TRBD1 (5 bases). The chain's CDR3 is CASSYSVGRVNTEAFF. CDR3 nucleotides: TGTGCCAGCAGTTACTCAGTCGGCAGGGTGAACACTGAAGCTTTCTTT.